These 32 T cell receptor beta chains were all obtained from the same sample, sequenced in a study of identical twins. A single record per CDR3 protein comes from TCRdb applying MiXCR to the 5' RACE reads. Among about 1.7 million distinct CDR3 sequences listed, less than 40% were seen once. The sample taken for sequencing was cord blood. The receptor set was obtained from a newborn girl in good health.

This clonotype was seen a few times. The chain has TRBV2 and TRBJ2-4; TRBD2 aligns across 9 bases. Germline V gene data show CDR1 as SNHLY and CDR2 as FYNNEI. This CDR3 comprises 18 residues. Unmatched junction bases numbered 8, after V lost 2 bases and J lost 0 bases. The CDR3 nucleotides are TGTGCCAGCAGTGAAAGTATCGCGGGGGGGCTAGCCAAAAACATTCAGTACTTC. Translation: CASSESIAGGLAKNIQYF.

This clonotype was counted a few times. The chain carries TRBV2 and TRBJ1-1; tentatively, D is TRBD1 (5 bases). The germline V gene encodes CDR1 SNHLY and CDR2 FYNNEI. The CDR3 covers 11 residues. Trimming stripped 7 bases from V and 3 bases from J, with 6 bases between. The CDR3 here is CASMGDTEAFF. The DNA for the CDR3 is TGTGCCAGCATGGGGGACACTGAAGCTTTCTTT.

The chain couples TRBV18 to TRBJ1-2; no clear D. Trimming left V 2 bases short and J 4 bases short, with 11 bases between. CDR1 and CDR2 (germline): KGHSH, LQKENI. This CDR3 comprises 14 residues. This CDR3 reads CASSPGAVLYGYTF. The CDR3 DNA reads as TGTGCCAGCTCACCAGGAGCAGTTCTCTATGGCTACACCTTC.

The chain uses TRBV2 and TRBJ2-2; 11 nucleotides align to TRBD1. Per germline, CDR1 SNHLY and CDR2 FYNNEI. The CDR3 length is 13 residues. Trimming took 11 bases from V and 4 from J; bases not matched to a gene: 3. CDR3 in amino acids: CAGGTGGTGELFF. The CDR3 DNA is TGTGCCGGTGGGACAGGGGGCACCGGGGAGCTGTTTTTT.

J is TRBJ2-1 and V is TRBV4-1; the match to TRBD2 covers 10 bases. Germline V CDR1 and CDR2: MGHRA, YSYEKL. CDR3 size: 16 residues. The V and J ends lost 4 bases and 8 bases, in that order; junction bases with no gene match: 11. CDR3 in amino acids: CASSPRIAGGVDEQFF. Written as DNA, the CDR3 is TGCGCCAGCAGCCCCCGCATAGCGGGGGGTGTAGATGAGCAGTTCTTC.

V usage is TRBV10-3 and J usage is TRBJ2-1, with 13 bases that match TRBD2. CDR3 length equals 12 residues. CDR1 ENHRY and CDR2 SYGVKD come from the germline V gene. V shed 9 bases and J 7 bases; nucleotides not matched to a gene: 0. The CDR3 region has the DNA TGTGCCATGGGACTAGCGGGGAATGAGCAGTTCTTC. Translated, it gives CAMGLAGNEQFF.

This chain links TRBV24-1 with TRBJ1-1; 10 bases line up with TRBD1. CDR1 and CDR2 from the germline V gene are KGHDR and SFDVKD. The CDR3 extends over 15 amino acids. The V and J ends lost 9 bases and 3 bases, in that order; junction bases with no gene match: 9. The CDR3 is CATVIGTGDDTEAFF. In DNA, the CDR3 is TGTGCCACCGTCATAGGGACAGGGGATGACACTGAAGCTTTCTTT.

This clonotype was observed a handful of times. The rearrangement joins TRBV20-1 to TRBJ2-3; 8 nucleotides line up with TRBD2. The CDR3 is 13 amino acids. Looked up from germline, CDR1 is DFQATT and CDR2 is SNEGSKA (reference sequence). The junction had 5 bases not matched to a gene; V was cut back by 4 bases and J by 5 bases. CDR3 residues: CSATGGRVDTQYF. CDR3 bases: TGCAGTGCTACGGGGGGGAGGGTAGATACGCAGTATTTT.

This clonotype was detected only a few times. This rearrangement joins TRBV20-1 to TRBJ1-2; D uncertain. The CDR3 totals 13 residues. Germline assignment: CDR1 DFQATT and CDR2 SNEGSKA (reference sequence). V lost 3 bases and J lost 3, with 11 bases in between. The chain's CDR3 is CSASRRSYYGYTF. CDR3 bases: TGCAGTGCTAGTAGGCGAAGCTACTATGGCTACACCTTC.

A remark on this clonotype: Its ends do not fully match the called genes, so a read error is possible. The V call is TRBV28, the J call TRBJ2-1; D unresolved. The CDR3 is 12 residues long. Germline CDR1 and CDR2: MDHEN and SYDVKM. The CDR3 protein is CASRPGYNEQLF. In DNA, the CDR3 is TGTGCCAGCAGGCCCGGTTACAATGAGCAGTTATTC.

V usage is TRBV20-1 and J usage is TRBJ2-3, with TRBD2 matching 11 bases. The CDR3 length is 16 residues. V was pared by 4 bases and J by 3 bases, with 9 bases of the junction left unmatched. Per the germline V gene, CDR1 is DFQATT and CDR2 is SNEGSKA (reference sequence). DNA of the CDR3: TGCAGTGCTAAGGGTAGCGGGGGGGCGAGGACAGATACGCAGTATTTT. Its translation is CSAKGSGGARTDTQYF.

This clonotype was observed a handful of times. This sequence joins TRBV7-8 and TRBJ1-1; D not resolved. The germline CDR1 and CDR2 sequences are SGHVS and FQNEAQ. There are 14 residues in the CDR3. V lost 2 bases, J lost 4 bases, and 11 bases lay in between. The CDR3 sequence is CASSLRSWGTEAFF. CDR3 in DNA: TGTGCCAGCAGCTTACGGAGTTGGGGCACTGAAGCTTTCTTT.

The V call is TRBV27, the J call TRBJ1-2, with a possible D match to TRBD1 (6 bases). The CDR3 has 18 residues. Germline loops: CDR1 MNHEY, CDR2 SMNVEV (reference sequence). V gave up 7 bases and J gave up 0 bases, with 24 bases separating them. CDR3 DNA sequence: TGTGCCAGCATATTGGGCCCTAGGGGGGGCGTCGCTAACTATGGCTACACCTTC. This sequence encodes CASILGPRGGVANYGYTF.

V gene TRBV20-1 combines with J gene TRBJ2-1; D unclear. This CDR3 is built from 12 residues. Trimming removed 6 bases from V and 7 bases from J, with 13 bases in between. The germline CDR1 and CDR2 sequences are DFQATT and SNEGSKA (reference sequence). CDR3 loop: CSAPRSSNEQFF. In DNA, the CDR3 is TGCAGTGCCCCGCGTAGTTCGAATGAGCAGTTCTTC.

In DNA form, the CDR3 reads TGTGCCAGCAGTTACGCGGGAGACAATCAGCCCCAGCATTTT. Protein: CASSYAGDNQPQHF. This chain connects TRBV6-6 to TRBJ1-5, with no clear D. Germline V gives CDR1 MNHNY, CDR2 SVGAGI (reference sequence). The CDR3 covers 14 residues. The V gene lost 2 bases and the J gene lost 3 bases, with 8 bases spanning the gap.

The CDR3 sequence: CASSQGILNTEAFF. CDR3 in DNA: TGCGCCAGCAGCCAAGGGATCCTGAACACTGAAGCTTTCTTT. The chain carries TRBV4-1 and TRBJ1-1; no firm D call. There are 14 residues in the CDR3. The V end was cut by 1 base, the J end by 0 bases, with 6 bases between. The germline V gene encodes CDR1 MGHRA and CDR2 YSYEKL.

V and J are TRBV6-1 and TRBJ1-2, with 7 bases identical to TRBD1. Germline lookup yields CDR1 MNHNS and CDR2 SASEGT. CDR3 length: 17 residues. Unmatched junction bases numbered 14, after V lost 6 bases and J lost 1 base. The CDR3 DNA reads as TGTGCCAGCAGCCAGACGACAGGGCGTCCCCTTAACTATGGCTACACCTTC. Its protein product is CASSQTTGRPLNYGYTF.

The chain combines TRBV6-8 with TRBJ2-3, with D uncertain. Trimming removed 4 bases at V and 7 bases at J, with 12 bases between. CDR3 size: 13 residues. The germline V gene encodes CDR1 MNHGY and CDR2 SAAAGT. The CDR3 nucleotides read TGTGCCAGCAGTTCGAGCCCCATCAATACGCAGTATTTT. It yields the protein CASSSSPINTQYF.

This clonotype was seen many times. In nucleotides, the CDR3 is TGCGCCAGCAGTTCAGGGAGGGGCTACACCTTC. This encodes CASSSGRGYTF. The V gene is TRBV5-1, the J gene TRBJ1-2; possibly TRBD1 for D (5 bases). The CDR3 loop spans 11 amino acids. Trimming took 5 bases from V and 8 from J, leaving 10 bases between them. Germline values: CDR1 SGHRS, CDR2 YFSETQ.

The V gene is TRBV12-5, the J gene TRBJ2-3, with D possibly TRBD1 on 5 matching bases. Germline V gene data show CDR1 as LGHNT and CDR2 as FRNRAP. The CDR3 contains 16 residues. The V end lost 4 bases, the J end lost 2 bases, and 16 bases lay between the germline ends. CDR3 region: CASGSSRVGFTDTQYF. CDR3 bases: TGTGCTAGTGGTTCGAGCAGGGTCGGCTTCACAGATACGCAGTATTTT.

This clonotype showed up just a few times. The chain recombines TRBV2 with TRBJ2-3, with D tentatively TRBD2 (6 bases). V gave up 6 bases and J gave up 2 bases, with 21 bases separating them. Looked up from germline, CDR1 is SNHLY and CDR2 is FYNNEI. The CDR3 extends over 17 amino acids. The CDR3 DNA reads as TGTGCCAGCAGGGAGCATCGGGGCGCGGGGATCACAGATACGCAGTATTTT. This encodes CASREHRGAGITDTQYF.

This clonotype has just a few counts. V usage is TRBV15 and J usage is TRBJ2-3; TRBD2 matches 12 bases. J lost 6 bases, V lost 1 base, and 2 bases had no gene match. The CDR3 is made up of 15 amino acids. Germline V lookup: CDR1 LNHNV, CDR2 YYDKDF (reference sequence). The CDR3 protein is CATSRVTSGGDTQYF. The CDR3 nucleotides are TGTGCCACCAGCAGAGTTACTAGCGGGGGGGATACGCAGTATTTT.

The gene calls are TRBV28 and TRBJ1-5; D is undetermined. The CDR3 is made up of 16 amino acids. V was cut by 7 bases and J by 0 bases, with 16 bases left in between. Germline CDR1 reads MDHEN; CDR2 reads SYDVKM. CDR3: CASIGRLLYSNQPQHF. The CDR3 bases are TGTGCCAGCATTGGCCGACTGCTTTATAGCAATCAGCCCCAGCATTTT. Full variable domain (remainder filled in from reference TRBV28 and TRBJ1-5): DVKVTQSSRYLVKRTGEKVFLECVQDMDHENMFWYRQDPGLGLRLIYFSYDVKMKEKGDIPEGYSVSREKKERFSLILESASTNQTSMYLCASIGRLLYSNQPQHFGDGTRLSIL.

This chain uses TRBV6-6 with TRBJ2-2; maybe TRBD2 (5 bases). Germline lookup yields CDR1 MNHNY and CDR2 SVGAGI (reference sequence). The CDR3 length is 14 residues. Trimming shortened V by 2 bases and J by 6 bases, and 10 bases separated the two germline ends. CDR3 in DNA: TGTGCCAGCAGTTACCGAGGGCGGCCCGGGGAGCTGTTTTTT. Encoded protein: CASSYRGRPGELFF.

CDR3 DNA: TGCGCCAGCAGCCATCTAAGACTAGCGGGAGGAGAGACCCAGTTCTTC. It codes for CASSHLRLAGGETQFF. The V gene is TRBV4-1, the J gene TRBJ2-1, with TRBD2 matching 13 bases. The CDR3 is 16 amino acids. Trimming at V came to 3 bases and at J to 13 bases, leaving 12 bases not matched to a gene. From germline, CDR1 is MGHRA and CDR2 YSYEKL.

This clonotype was recorded a few times. The J gene is TRBJ2-7, the V gene TRBV29-1; 7 bases align to TRBD1. This CDR3 has 13 amino acids. The trim removed 1 base at V and 3 bases at J, leaving 3 bases unmatched. Germline V gene sequence: CDR1 SQVTM, CDR2 ANQGSEA. CDR3 protein: CSVEGGQIYEQYF. For the CDR3, the DNA is TGCAGCGTTGAAGGGGGACAGATCTACGAGCAGTACTTC.

This clonotype showed up just a few times. The chain couples TRBV14 to TRBJ2-2; no definite D call. Germline CDR1 reads SGHDN; CDR2 reads FVKESK. V lost 3 bases and J lost 3, with 8 bases in between. The CDR3 is 14 residues long. The CDR3 region is CASSQRTHTGELFF. CDR3 coding DNA: TGTGCCAGCAGCCAGCGCACACACACCGGGGAGCTGTTTTTT.

This clonotype was picked up many times. V is TRBV5-1 and J is TRBJ2-3; unclear D gene. Germline values: CDR1 SGHRS, CDR2 YFSETQ. This CDR3 region has 15 residues. V was shortened by 4 bases and J by 0 bases, with 12 bases between the two germline ends. The DNA of the CDR3 is TGCGCCAGCAGCCCTTCGCCGTCTAGCACAGATACGCAGTATTTT. It yields the protein CASSPSPSSTDTQYF.

This clonotype was recorded a few times. V is TRBV7-2 and J is TRBJ2-1, with D hard to call. CDR3 length equals 15 residues. Germline V lookup: CDR1 SGHTA, CDR2 FQGNSA. The germline V and J ends were trimmed by 2 bases and 4 bases, with 12 bases remaining between them. The CDR3 spells CASSLRMQSYNEQFF. DNA of the CDR3: TGTGCCAGCAGCTTACGGATGCAGAGTTACAATGAGCAGTTCTTC.

The chain recombines TRBV6-1 with TRBJ2-1; tentatively, D is TRBD2 (5 bases). Deletions cut 1 base from V and 2 bases from J, with 12 bases between. Germline CDR1 and CDR2: MNHNS and SASEGT. The CDR3 consists of 16 residues. Here the CDR3 reads CASSEVMLAPYNEQFF. CDR3 bases: TGTGCCAGCAGTGAAGTAATGCTAGCCCCCTACAATGAGCAGTTCTTC.

The CDR3 is CASSLPWTSGRGNTQYF. The CDR3 coding sequence is TGTGCCAGCAGCTTACCCTGGACTAGCGGGAGAGGAAATACGCAGTATTTT. V is TRBV11-1 and J is TRBJ2-3; 13 bases match TRBD2. The CDR3 runs to 17 residues. After removal of 2 bases from V and 7 bases from J, the junction contained 9 bases not matched to a gene. In germline, CDR1 is SGHAT, CDR2 FQDESV (reference sequence).

The chain employs TRBV7-9 and TRBJ1-2, with 12 nucleotides matching TRBD1. Looked up from germline, CDR1 is SEHNR and CDR2 is FQNEAQ (reference sequence). V lost 3 bases, J lost 6 bases, and 5 bases stayed unmatched. This CDR3 contains 15 residues. DNA for the CDR3: TGTGCCAGCAGCTTCCGGGACAGGGGGCGTGATGGCTACACCTTC. This codes for CASSFRDRGRDGYTF.